The 16 T cell receptor beta chains presented below share a single source sample, sequenced in a study of T cells in Graves' hyperthyroidism and ophthalmopathy. Regions amplified from RNA transcripts were the TCR beta CDR3 regions. HTBI primers were employed in a first-round RT-PCR of the TCR CDR3. TCRdb used MiXCR to reprocess the multiplex PCR reads, holding one entry per CDR3 protein. The sample contains around 540,000 distinct CDR3 sequences, around 45% of which appear only once. The material sequenced was peripheral blood or thyroid tissue (not recorded which). These receptors all stem from a woman aged 18-29 years with Graves' hyperthyroidism.

The rearrangement links TRBV12-3 or TRBV12-4 to TRBJ1-5, with a possible D match to TRBD1 (5 bases). The CDR3 runs to 15 residues. The V gene lost 2 bases and the J gene lost 0 bases, with 8 bases spanning the gap. Written as DNA, the CDR3 is TGTGCCAGCAGTTTATGGGACGGTAGCAATCAGCCCCAGCATTTT. This sequence encodes CASSLWDGSNQPQHF.

The chain couples TRBV9 to TRBJ2-2; D not certain. Germline loops: CDR1 SGDLS, CDR2 YYNGEE. V dropped 5 bases and J dropped 3 bases, with 5 bases sitting between them. CDR3 length: 12 amino acids. The CDR3: CASRTDTGELFF. Here the CDR3 DNA reads TGTGCCAGCAGGACCGACACCGGGGAGCTGTTTTTT.

This clonotype has only a few counts. The chain uses TRBV24-1 and TRBJ1-1; possible D gene TRBD1, 6 bases. V shed 4 bases and J shed 2 bases, with 10 bases lying between them. Germline lookup yields CDR1 KGHDR and CDR2 SFDVKD. The CDR3 extends over 14 amino acids. CDR3 nucleotides: TGTGCCACCAGTGAGAACGGGGGCAACACTGAAGCTTTCTTT. Translated, it gives CATSENGGNTEAFF.

This clonotype was seen a few times. V is TRBV19 and J is TRBJ1-5, with a possible D match to TRBD1 (5 bases). This CDR3 is 15 amino acids long. Germline lookup yields CDR1 LNHDA and CDR2 SQIVND (reference sequence). V was cut by 6 bases and J by 4 bases, with 16 bases left in between. CDR3 residues: CASSRTTRSNQPQHF. The CDR3 coding sequence is TGTGCCAGTAGCAGGACAACACGATCAAATCAGCCCCAGCATTTT.

This clonotype has a count of ten or more. The chain employs TRBV2 and TRBJ2-5, with D unclear. Between the trimmed V and J ends, which lost 4 bases and 7 bases, there was a span of 13 bases. The CDR3 has 13 amino acids. Per the germline V gene, CDR1 is SNHLY and CDR2 is FYNNEI. The CDR3 DNA reads TGTGCCAGCAGTGGACCCCCTCCGGGGACCCAGTACTTC. This gives the protein CASSGPPPGTQYF.

The chain is built from TRBV12-3 or TRBV12-4 and TRBJ2-2, with no clear D. Trimming cost V 6 bases and J 8 bases, with 13 bases left between them. This CDR3 contains 13 residues. CDR3 nucleotides: TGTGCCAGCAGCCGAGACCCTCGTGGGGAGCTGTTTTTT. This codes for CASSRDPRGELFF.

This clonotype was observed a handful of times. The chain joins TRBV10-3 to TRBJ2-5; D remains ambiguous. The V and J ends lost 10 bases and 1 base respectively, with 13 bases between them. The CDR3 runs 13 residues. Germline lookup yields CDR1 ENHRY and CDR2 SYGVKD. The DNA for the CDR3 is TGTGCCAGCACCCCTGACACCCAAGAGACCCAGTACTTC. As protein: CASTPDTQETQYF.

The table lists this clonotype with many counts. V and J are TRBV7-9 and TRBJ1-2, with TRBD1 as a possible D gene (6 bases). CDR3 length equals 12 residues. The ends were cut back, 5 bases at V and 4 bases at J, with 8 bases in the middle. CDR1 is SEHNR and CDR2 is FQNEAQ in the germline V gene (reference sequence). CDR3 DNA sequence: TGTGCCAGCAGCCCGGACAGCTATGGCTACACCTTC. Translating gives CASSPDSYGYTF.

This clonotype is a singleton in its sample. This chain links TRBV19 with TRBJ2-6; a weak D match, TRBD1 (6 bases). There are 15 residues in the CDR3. Looked up from germline, CDR1 is LNHDA and CDR2 is SQIVND (reference sequence). Here the CDR3 DNA reads TGTGCTAGATGGACAGCTAGCTCTGGGGCCAACGTCCTGACTTTC. It specifies CARWTASSGANVLTF.

The chain uses TRBV10-3 and TRBJ1-5, with a tentative D call TRBD1 (6 bases). Trimming pared 2 bases from V and 4 bases from J, leaving 12 bases between. Per germline, CDR1 ENHRY and CDR2 SYGVKD. This CDR3 is built from 15 residues. CDR3 region: CAISEGRGQNQPQHF. The CDR3 bases are TGTGCCATCAGTGAGGGCCGAGGACAGAATCAGCCCCAGCATTTT.

This clonotype turned up a few times. The chain combines TRBV19 with TRBJ1-4; D ambiguous. CDR1 is LNHDA and CDR2 is SQIVND in the germline V gene (reference sequence). Deletions cut 9 bases from V and 4 bases from J, with 12 bases between. The CDR3 length is 13 residues. Written as DNA, the CDR3 is TGTGCCAGCCAGGACTCCGATAATGAAAAACTGTTTTTT. Its protein product is CASQDSDNEKLFF.

This clonotype was found a few times. The chain links TRBV7-2 to TRBJ1-6, with 8 bases fitting TRBD1. This CDR3 is built from 15 residues. Germline V gene sequence: CDR1 SGHTA, CDR2 FQGNSA. V was pared by 6 bases and J by 6 bases, with 7 bases of the junction left unmatched. The CDR3 DNA is TGTGCCAGCAGGGCGACAGGGGAATCTAATTCACCCCTCCACTTT. Translated: CASRATGESNSPLHF. Full variable domain (rest looked up from reference TRBV7-2 and TRBJ1-6): GAGVSQSPSNKVTEKGKDVELRCDPISGHTALYWYRQSLGQGLEFLIYFQGNSAPDKSGLPSDRFSAERTGGSVSTLTIQRTQQEDSAVYLCASRATGESNSPLHFGNGTRLTVT.

The V gene is TRBV29-1, the J gene TRBJ1-4; 10 bases agree with TRBD1. Losses at the gene ends were 8 bases for V and 7 bases for J; bases not matched to a gene: 4. CDR3 size: 12 residues. Germline V gene lookup returns CDR1 SQVTM and CDR2 ANQGSEA. In DNA, the CDR3 is TGCAGCCCCGGGACAGGGGCTGAAAAACTGTTTTTT. Translation gives CSPGTGAEKLFF. The entire variable domain, with the rest obtained from reference TRBV29-1 and TRBJ1-4, is as follows: SAVISQKPSRDICQRGTSLTIQCQVDSQVTMMFWYRQQPGQSLTLIATANQGSEATYESGFVIDKFPISRPNLTFSTLTVSNMSPEDSSIYLCSPGTGAEKLFFGSGTQLSVL.

Points on this clonotype: One end of the junction varies from germline; a read error may be responsible. The chain links TRBV9 to TRBJ2-5; 7 bases are shared with TRBD1. CDR1 is SGDLS, CDR2 YYNGEE, per germline. This CDR3 region has 15 residues. CDR3 coding DNA: TGCGCCAGCGGCAGTGGGGACAGTCCGAGTGAGACCCAGTACTTC. It specifies CASGSGDSPSETQYF.

This clonotype has more than one count but fewer than ten. The chain carries TRBV24-1 and TRBJ2-2, with TRBD1 identical over 9 bases. The CDR3 covers 16 residues. Germline values: CDR1 KGHDR, CDR2 SFDVKD. Trimming removed 12 bases from V and 5 bases from J; junction bases left unmatched: 15. The CDR3, as DNA: TGTGCCGCGCAGACCGAACAGGGGGCAAGGACCGGGGAGCTGTTTTTT. As protein: CAAQTEQGARTGELFF.

V usage is TRBV25-1 and J usage is TRBJ2-7, with D perhaps matching TRBD1 (5 bases). The CDR3 loop spans 17 amino acids. From germline, CDR1 is MGHDK and CDR2 SYGVNS. The ends were cut back, 6 bases at V and 0 bases at J, with 21 bases in the middle. The CDR3 sequence: CASRTPRAAGHSYEQYF. CDR3 nucleotides: TGTGCCAGCAGGACCCCTCGGGCGGCAGGGCACTCCTACGAGCAGTACTTC.